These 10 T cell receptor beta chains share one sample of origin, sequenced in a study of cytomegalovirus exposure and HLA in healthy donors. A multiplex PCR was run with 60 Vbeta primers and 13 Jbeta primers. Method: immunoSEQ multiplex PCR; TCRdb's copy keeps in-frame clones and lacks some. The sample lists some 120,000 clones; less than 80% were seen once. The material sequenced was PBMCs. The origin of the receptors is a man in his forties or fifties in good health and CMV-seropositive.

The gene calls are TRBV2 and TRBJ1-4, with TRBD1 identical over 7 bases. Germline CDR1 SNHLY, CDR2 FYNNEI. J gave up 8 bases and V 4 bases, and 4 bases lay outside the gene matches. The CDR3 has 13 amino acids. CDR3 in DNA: TGTGCCAGCAGTGGGCAGGGGGAAGAAAAACTGTTTTTT. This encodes CASSGQGEEKLFF.

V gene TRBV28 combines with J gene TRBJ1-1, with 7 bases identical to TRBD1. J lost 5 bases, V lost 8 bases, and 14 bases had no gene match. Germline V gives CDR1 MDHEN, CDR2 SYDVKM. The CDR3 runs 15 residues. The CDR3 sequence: CASLSLKGAGTEAFF. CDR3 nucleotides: TGTGCCAGCTTATCTTTGAAGGGGGCCGGGACTGAAGCTTTCTTT. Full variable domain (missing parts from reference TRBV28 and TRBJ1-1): DVKVTQSSRYLVKRTGEKVFLECVQDMDHENMFWYRQDPGLGLRLIYFSYDVKMKEKGDIPEGYSVSREKKERFSLILESASTNQTSMYLCASLSLKGAGTEAFFGQGTRLTVV.

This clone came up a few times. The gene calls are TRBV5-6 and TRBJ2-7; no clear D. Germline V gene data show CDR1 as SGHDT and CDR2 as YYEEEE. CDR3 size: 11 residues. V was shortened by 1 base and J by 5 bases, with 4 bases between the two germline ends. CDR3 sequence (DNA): TGTGCCAGCAGCTTGTACAACGAGCAGTACTTC. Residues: CASSLYNEQYF.

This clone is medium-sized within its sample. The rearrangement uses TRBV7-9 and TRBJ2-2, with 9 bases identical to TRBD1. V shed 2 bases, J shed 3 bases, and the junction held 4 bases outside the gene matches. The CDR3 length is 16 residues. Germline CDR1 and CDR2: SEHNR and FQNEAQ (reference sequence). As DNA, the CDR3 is TGTGCCAGCAGCTTAAGACAGGGGGTCGACACCGGGGAGCTGTTTTTT. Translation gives CASSLRQGVDTGELFF.

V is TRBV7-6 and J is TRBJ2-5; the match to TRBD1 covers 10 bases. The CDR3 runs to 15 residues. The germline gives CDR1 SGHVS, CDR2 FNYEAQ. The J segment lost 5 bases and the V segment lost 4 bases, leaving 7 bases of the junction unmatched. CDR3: CASSSGDRGWETQYF. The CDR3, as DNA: TGTGCCAGCAGCTCCGGGGACAGGGGCTGGGAGACCCAGTACTTC.

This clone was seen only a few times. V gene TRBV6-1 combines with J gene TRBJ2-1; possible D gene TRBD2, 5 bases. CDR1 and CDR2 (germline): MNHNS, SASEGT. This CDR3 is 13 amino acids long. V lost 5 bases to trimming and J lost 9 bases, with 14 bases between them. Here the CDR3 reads CASSTRTDSEQFF. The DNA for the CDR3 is TGTGCCAGCAGTACTAGGACGGACTCTGAGCAGTTCTTC.

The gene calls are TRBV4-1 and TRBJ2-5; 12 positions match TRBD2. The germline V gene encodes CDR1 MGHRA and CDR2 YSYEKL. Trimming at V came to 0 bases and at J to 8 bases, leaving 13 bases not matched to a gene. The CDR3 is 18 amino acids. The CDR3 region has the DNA TGCGCCAGCAGCCAAGACATAAGGGCTAGCGGGGGGGCGGTAACCCAGTACTTC. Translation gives CASSQDIRASGGAVTQYF.

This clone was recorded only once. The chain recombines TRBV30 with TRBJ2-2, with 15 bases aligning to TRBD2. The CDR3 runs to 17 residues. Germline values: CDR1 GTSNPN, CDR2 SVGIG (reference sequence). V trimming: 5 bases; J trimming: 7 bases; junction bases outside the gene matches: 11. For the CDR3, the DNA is TGTGCCTGGGACTCTGGACTAGCGGGGGGGCACGGCGGGGAGCTGTTTTTT. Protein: CAWDSGLAGGHGGELFF.

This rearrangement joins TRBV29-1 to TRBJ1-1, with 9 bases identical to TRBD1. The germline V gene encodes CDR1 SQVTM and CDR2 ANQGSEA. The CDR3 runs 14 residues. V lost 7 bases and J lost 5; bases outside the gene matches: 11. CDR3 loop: CSARDRALGTEAFF. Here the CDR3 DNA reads TGCAGCGCGAGGGACAGGGCCCTGGGGACTGAAGCTTTCTTT.

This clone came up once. CDR3: CASSASIGRVAGELFF. The DNA of the CDR3 is TGCGCCAGCAGCGCCTCGATCGGGAGGGTAGCCGGGGAGCTGTTTTTT. The rearrangement links TRBV5-1 to TRBJ2-2; the match to TRBD2 covers 8 bases. V gave up 4 bases and J gave up 6 bases; unmatched junction bases: 11. Germline CDR1 and CDR2: SGHRS and YFSETQ. This CDR3 spans 16 amino acids.